The following is a T cell receptor (beta chain) sequence with its context. The antigen remains unidentified. Data came from immunoSEQ multiplex PCR; TCRdb stores just in-frame clones and leaves some out. The sample records more than 95,000 clones, 90% being singletons. Germline V gene sequence: CDR1 MNHEY, CDR2 SVGAGI. The V end was cut by 0 bases, the J end by 3 bases, with 9 bases between. This CDR3 is 14 amino acids long. These data are taken from a study of T cell responses to AZD1222 COVID-19 vaccine. Study observations and caveats: A rise in Spike-specific TCR breadth and depth followed two AZD1222 doses. Reportedly, close to half of spike-specific TCRs are directed against unmutated variant regions.

This chain uses TRBV6-5 with TRBJ2-7; D tentatively fits TRBD1 or TRBD2 (6 bases each). This material consisted of peripheral blood, taken on day 0 of MenACWY control vaccination. This clonotype originated in an adult in good health. In DNA form, the CDR3 reads TGTGCCAGCAGTTACTCAGGGGGGATCTACGAGCAGTACTTC. Protein: CASSYSGGIYEQYF.